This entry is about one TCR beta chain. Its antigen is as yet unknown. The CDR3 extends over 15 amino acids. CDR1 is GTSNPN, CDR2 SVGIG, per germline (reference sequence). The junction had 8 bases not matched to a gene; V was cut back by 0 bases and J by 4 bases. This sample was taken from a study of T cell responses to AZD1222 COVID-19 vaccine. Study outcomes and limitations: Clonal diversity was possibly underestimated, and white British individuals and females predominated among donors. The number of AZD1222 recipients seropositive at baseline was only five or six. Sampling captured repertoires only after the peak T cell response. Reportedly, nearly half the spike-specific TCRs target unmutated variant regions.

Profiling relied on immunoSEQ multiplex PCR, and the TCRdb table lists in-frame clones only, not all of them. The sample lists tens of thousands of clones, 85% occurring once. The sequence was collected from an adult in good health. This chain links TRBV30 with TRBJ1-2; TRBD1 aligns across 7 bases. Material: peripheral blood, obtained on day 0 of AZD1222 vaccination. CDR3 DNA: TGTGCCTGGAGTGTTCACCCGGCAGGGGGCTATGGCTACACCTTC. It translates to CAWSVHPAGGYGYTF.